This entry concerns a single TCR beta chain. Its target is unknown. The authors ran a second PCR of about 7 to 12 cycles using a sample-barcoded 5' primer and a J-beta primer mix. Each CDR3 protein is one row after TCRdb ran MiXCR on the 5' RACE reads. There are around 1,500,000 distinct CDR3 sequences in the sample; 42% occur only once, and 7% to 9.5% lies in the top ten. Trimming took 6 bases from V and 3 from J; bases not matched to a gene: 2. The CDR3 totals 14 residues. This sample is part of a study of blood T cells in healthy people across ages. Findings and caveats of the study: Compared with aged donors, long-lived donors showed fewer expanded clones, suggesting selection. Per million T cells, TCR beta diversity dropped roughly linearly as age increased. PBMC samples, being unsorted, prevented any conclusive comparison of naive and antigen-experienced cells.

The receptor was derived from a woman aged 18-29 years in good health. J is TRBJ2-3 and V is TRBV12-3 or TRBV12-4, with 11 bases fitting TRBD2. The sample comprised blood. The CDR3 bases are TGTGCCAGCAGGGGACTAGCGGTTACAGATACGCAGTATTTT. Protein sequence: CASRGLAVTDTQYF.